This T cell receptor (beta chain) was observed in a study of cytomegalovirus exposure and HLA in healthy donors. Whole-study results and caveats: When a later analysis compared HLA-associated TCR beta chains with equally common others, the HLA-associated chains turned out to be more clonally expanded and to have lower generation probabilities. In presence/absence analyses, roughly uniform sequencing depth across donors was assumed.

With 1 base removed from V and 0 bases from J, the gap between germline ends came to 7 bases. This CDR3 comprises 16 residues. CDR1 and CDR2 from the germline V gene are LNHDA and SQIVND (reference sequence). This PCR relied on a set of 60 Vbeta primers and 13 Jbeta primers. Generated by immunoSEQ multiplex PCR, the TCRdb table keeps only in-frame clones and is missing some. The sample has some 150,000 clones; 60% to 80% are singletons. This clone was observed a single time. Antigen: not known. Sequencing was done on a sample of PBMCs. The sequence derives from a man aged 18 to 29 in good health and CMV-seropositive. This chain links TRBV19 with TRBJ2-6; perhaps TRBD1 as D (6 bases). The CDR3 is CASSIATGSGANVLTF. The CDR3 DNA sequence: TGTGCCAGTAGTATAGCGACAGGCTCTGGGGCCAACGTCCTGACTTTC. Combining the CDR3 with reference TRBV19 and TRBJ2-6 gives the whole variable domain DGGITQSPKYLFRKEGQNVTLSCEQNLNHDAMYWYRQDPGQGLRLIYYSQIVNDFQKGDIAEGYSVSREKKESFPLTVTSAQKNPTAFYLCASSIATGSGANVLTFGAGSRLTVL.